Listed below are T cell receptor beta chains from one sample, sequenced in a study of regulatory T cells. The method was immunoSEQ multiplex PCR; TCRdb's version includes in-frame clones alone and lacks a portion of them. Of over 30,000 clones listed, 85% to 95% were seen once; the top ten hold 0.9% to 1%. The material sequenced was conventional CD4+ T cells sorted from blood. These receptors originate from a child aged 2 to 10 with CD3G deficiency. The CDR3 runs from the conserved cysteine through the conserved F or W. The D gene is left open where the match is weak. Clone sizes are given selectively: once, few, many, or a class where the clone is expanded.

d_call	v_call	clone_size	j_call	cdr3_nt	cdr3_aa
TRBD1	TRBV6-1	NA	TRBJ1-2	TGTGCCAGCCGGGACAGGGGCTATGGCTACACCTTC	CASRDRGYGYTF
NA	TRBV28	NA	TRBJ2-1	TGTGCCAGCTCTACTGGCAGGAGTCGGTTGGGTAATGAGCAGTTCTTC	CASSTGRSRLGNEQFF
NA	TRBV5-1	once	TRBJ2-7	TGCGCCAGCAGCTTCGGCGGCAGGGAGCACGAGCAGTACTTC	CASSFGGREHEQYF
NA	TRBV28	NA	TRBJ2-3	TGTGCCAGCAGTACCGCCCTGGTGGGAGCAAGAGATACGCAGTATTTT	CASSTALVGARDTQYF
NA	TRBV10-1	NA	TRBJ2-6	TGCGCCAGCAGTGGCCCCGGATTGGCCTCTGGGGCCAACGTCCTGACTTTC	CASSGPGLASGANVLTF
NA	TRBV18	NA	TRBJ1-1	TGTGCCAGCTCACCACTCCAGGATTTGAACACTGAAGCTTTCTTT	CASSPLQDLNTEAFF
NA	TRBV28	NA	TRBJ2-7	TGTGCCAGCGGGGGCGTGGGGTTGAGGGAGCAGTACTTC	CASGGVGLREQYF
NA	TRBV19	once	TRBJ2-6	TGTGCCAGTTCCCCAGGGGCGTTCGGGGCCAACGTCCTGACTTTC	CASSPGAFGANVLTF
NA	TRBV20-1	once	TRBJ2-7	TGCAGTGCTCATTACGGCTACGAGCAGTACTTC	CSAHYGYEQYF
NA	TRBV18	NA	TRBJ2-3	TGTGCCAGCTCAGGGACCGCCACAGATACGCAGTATTTT	CASSGTATDTQYF
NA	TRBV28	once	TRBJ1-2	TGTGCCAGCAGGGTAGAGGGGCACTATGGCTACACCTTC	CASRVEGHYGYTF
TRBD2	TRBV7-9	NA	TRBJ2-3	TGTGCCAGCAGCCCAGGACTAGCCCGCAGCACAGATACGCAGTATTTT	CASSPGLARSTDTQYF
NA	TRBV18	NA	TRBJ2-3	TGTGCCAGCTCGCCTCATAGTCGAGATACGCAGTATTTT	CASSPHSRDTQYF
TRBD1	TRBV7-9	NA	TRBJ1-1	TGTGCCAGCAGCTTAGGGACAGGGGGTATGAACACTGAAGCTTTCTTT	CASSLGTGGMNTEAFF
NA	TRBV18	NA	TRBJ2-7	TGTGCCAGCTCACCGCAGCAACATTACGAGCAGTACTTC	CASSPQQHYEQYF
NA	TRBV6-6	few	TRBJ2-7	TGTGCCAGCAGTTACCAAAGCTACGAGCAGTACTTC	CASSYQSYEQYF
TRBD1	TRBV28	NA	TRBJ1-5	TGTGCCAGCAGTCGAACAGGGGGACGAAGTCAGCCCCAGCATTTT	CASSRTGGRSQPQHF
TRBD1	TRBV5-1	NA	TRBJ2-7	TGCGCCAGCAGCTTGGGCGGACAGGGCATCTACGAGCAGTACTTC	CASSLGGQGIYEQYF
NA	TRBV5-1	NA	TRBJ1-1	TGCGCCAGCAGCTACATGGGAGGTGGGACTGAAGCTTTCTTT	CASSYMGGGTEAFF
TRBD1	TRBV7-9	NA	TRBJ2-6	TGTGCCAGCAGCTCGACCGGGACAGGAGAGTCTGGGGCCAACGTCCTGACTTTC	CASSSTGTGESGANVLTF
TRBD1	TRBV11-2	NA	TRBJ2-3	TGTGCCAGCAGCTTAGGCTCAGGGGGAACAGATACGCAGTATTTT	CASSLGSGGTDTQYF
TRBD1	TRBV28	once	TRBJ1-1	TGTGCCAGCAGTTCCCCCAGGGGGGTGAACACTGAAGCTTTCTTT	CASSSPRGVNTEAFF
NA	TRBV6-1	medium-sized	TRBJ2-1	TGTGCCAGCAGTGAAGTTGACATCTACTCCTACAATGAGCAGTTCTTC	CASSEVDIYSYNEQFF
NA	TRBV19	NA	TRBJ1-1	TGTGCCAGTAGAACCAACACGAACACTGAAGCTTTCTTT	CASRTNTNTEAFF
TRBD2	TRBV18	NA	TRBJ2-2	TGTGCCAGCTCACTACGACTAGCGGGAGGCGCGAACACCGGGGAGCTGTTTTTT	CASSLRLAGGANTGELFF
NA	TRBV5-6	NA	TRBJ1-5	TGTGCCAGCAGCTTGCAAACTACAGGGACCAATCAGCCCCAGCATTTT	CASSLQTTGTNQPQHF
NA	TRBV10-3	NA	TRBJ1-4	TGTGCCACAAGAGCGGGGCTTAATGAAAAACTGTTTTTT	CATRAGLNEKLFF
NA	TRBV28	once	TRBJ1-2	TGTGCCAGCAGAAGTACTTCAGGTTACTATGGCTACACCTTC	CASRSTSGYYGYTF
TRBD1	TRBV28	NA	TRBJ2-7	TGTGCCAGCAGTTTTGCGGACAGGGCCTACGAGCAGTACTTC	CASSFADRAYEQYF
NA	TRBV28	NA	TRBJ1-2	TGTGCCAGCAGTTTATCCCTAGACAGACTTTATGGCTACACCTTC	CASSLSLDRLYGYTF
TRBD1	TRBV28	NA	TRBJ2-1	TGTGCCAGCAGTAAAACAGGGGGCTCCTACAATGAGCAGTTCTTC	CASSKTGGSYNEQFF
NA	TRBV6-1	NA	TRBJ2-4	TGTGCCAGCAGTGGGGGATTCTTGAGCAAAAACATTCAGTACTTC	CASSGGFLSKNIQYF